This T cell receptor beta chain was recorded in a study of blood T cell repertoires in COVID-19. Background on the study: Sample material is recorded as cDNA or gDNA derived from T cells, B-cell-depleted T cells, or PBMCs.

Trimming removed 6 bases at V and 5 bases at J, with 10 bases between. CDR1 is MNHNY, CDR2 SVGAGI, per germline (reference sequence). CDR3 length: 12 residues. TCRdb keeps only in-frame clones here, not all; method: immunoSEQ multiplex PCR. Here the sample spans tens of thousands of clones, 80% to 90% being singletons. The chain employs TRBV6-6 and TRBJ1-2; D is ambiguous. Sequenced material: peripheral blood. The sequence came from a woman older than 75 with acute or convalescent COVID-19. This chain's CDR3 is CASSFGVYGYTF. The CDR3 coding sequence is TGTGCCAGCAGCTTCGGGGTATATGGCTACACCTTC.